Listed here are 28 T cell receptor beta chains from one sample, sequenced in a study of Ad26.COV2.S vaccination and SARS-CoV-2 variants. TCRdb keeps only in-frame clones here, not all; method: immunoSEQ multiplex PCR. The data show some 420,000 clones, around 89% seen once. Stated treatment: roughly 18 received Ad26.COV2.S at low or high dose, single or two shots; a few received placebo; per-sample allocation not given. All samples were drawn on day 63, counting from the first vaccine or placebo injection. The starting material was peripheral blood, obtained in a trial of Ad26.COV2.S vaccine versus placebo. These receptor sequences come from a person between 18 and 65 years old who received the Ad26.COV2.S COVID-19 vaccine or a placebo.

This clone showed up just once. The V and J genes are TRBV28 and TRBJ2-4; TRBD1 matches 8 bases. This CDR3 is built from 16 residues. Per the germline V gene, CDR1 is MDHEN and CDR2 is SYDVKM. V gave up 2 bases and J gave up 5 bases; unmatched junction bases: 8. CDR3 residues: CASSLGGATGENIQYF. The CDR3 DNA reads as TGTGCCAGCAGTTTAGGTGGGGCGACAGGGGAAAACATTCAGTACTTC.

CDR3: CASSLFRGPLADGYTF. The CDR3 bases are TGTGCCAGCAGCTTGTTCAGGGGGCCCTTGGCAGATGGCTACACCTTC. The chain carries TRBV7-9 and TRBJ1-2, with 8 bases identical to TRBD1. The germline CDR1 and CDR2 sequences are SEHNR and FQNEAQ (reference sequence). CDR3 length: 16 amino acids. V lost 3 bases and J lost 6; bases outside the gene matches: 12.

This clone was seen once. The chain couples TRBV27 to TRBJ2-3; TRBD2 aligns across 11 bases. V shed 5 bases, J shed 1 base, and the junction held 11 bases outside the gene matches. CDR3 length equals 18 residues. CDR1 is MNHEY and CDR2 is SMNVEV in the germline V gene (reference sequence). Here the CDR3 reads CASSALALLAGGTDTQYF. CDR3 DNA: TGTGCCAGCAGTGCACTCGCCTTACTAGCGGGGGGCACAGATACGCAGTATTTT.

The V call is TRBV7-9, the J call TRBJ1-6; 7 nucleotides line up with TRBD1. This CDR3 has 15 amino acids. The germline V gene encodes CDR1 SEHNR and CDR2 FQNEAQ (reference sequence). The V segment lost 1 base and the J segment 10 bases; nucleotides outside the gene matches: 7. CDR3 loop: CASSLEDRVNSPLHF. The CDR3 nucleotides read TGTGCCAGCAGCTTAGAAGACAGGGTGAACTCACCCCTCCACTTT.

This sequence joins TRBV7-2 and TRBJ2-3, with unresolved D. This CDR3 contains 16 residues. V was shortened by 1 base and J by 4 bases, with 15 bases between the two germline ends. CDR1 is SGHTA, CDR2 FQGNSA, per germline. The CDR3 region is CASSLEVLSWADTQYF. CDR3 nucleotide sequence: TGTGCCAGCAGCTTAGAGGTCCTCAGTTGGGCAGATACGCAGTATTTT. Variable domain in full (rest from reference TRBV7-2 and TRBJ2-3): GAGVSQSPSNKVTEKGKDVELRCDPISGHTALYWYRQSLGQGLEFLIYFQGNSAPDKSGLPSDRFSAERTGGSVSTLTIQRTQQEDSAVYLCASSLEVLSWADTQYFGPGTRLTVL.

The chain recombines TRBV5-1 with TRBJ2-5; D gene ambiguous. Germline V gene lookup returns CDR1 SGHRS and CDR2 YFSETQ. Trimming removed 6 bases at V and 5 bases at J, with 8 bases between. The CDR3 is 11 amino acids. The CDR3 sequence: CASMGRETQYF. CDR3 bases: TGCGCCAGCATGGGAAGGGAGACCCAGTACTTC.

The V call is TRBV10-1, the J call TRBJ2-2; D remains ambiguous. The CDR3 loop spans 14 amino acids. V was trimmed by 7 bases and J by 4 bases, leaving 13 bases between them. Germline assignment: CDR1 WNHNN and CDR2 SYGVQD (reference sequence). The CDR3, as DNA: TGCGCCAGCACCCCGTCGACATCCACCGGGGAGCTGTTTTTT. Its translation: CASTPSTSTGELFF.

The chain combines TRBV28 with TRBJ1-4; D not resolved. The ends were cut back, 8 bases at V and 14 bases at J, with 24 bases in the middle. The CDR3 totals 14 residues. Germline CDR1 and CDR2: MDHEN and SYDVKM. The CDR3 nucleotides read TGTGCCAGCTCTACTCGGGAGGCTCGTATAAGTCTGTTTTTT. Translation gives CASSTREARISLFF.

The chain uses TRBV5-1 and TRBJ2-7, with 9 bases fitting TRBD1. Trimming cost V 5 bases and J 0 bases; bases outside gene matches: 6. CDR1 is SGHRS, CDR2 YFSETQ, per germline. CDR3 length: 15 residues. In nucleotides, the CDR3 is TGCGCCAGCAGTCCCGGGACAGGGAACTCCTACGAGCAGTACTTC. It specifies CASSPGTGNSYEQYF.

Turning to this clone: A read error may produce the germline difference seen at one junction end. This chain links TRBV18 with TRBJ2-7; no firm D call. The CDR3 sequence is 14 residues long. The germline V gene encodes CDR1 KGHSH and CDR2 LQKENI. The CDR3 here is CASSPQDRPYVQYF. The CDR3 DNA reads as TGTGCCAGCTCACCGCAGGATCGACCTTACGTGCAGTACTTC. The variable domain in full, with the rest retrieved from reference TRBV18 and TRBJ2-7, is NAGVMQNPRHLVRRRGQEARLRCSPMKGHSHVYWYRQLPEEGLKFMVYLQKENIIDESGMPKERFSAEFPKEGPSILRIQQVVRGDSAAYFCASSPQDRPYVQYFGPGTRLTVT.

CDR3 amino acids: CASSTPRGSAYEQYF. The CDR3 region has the DNA TGTGCCAGTAGTACCCCGAGGGGGTCGGCGTACGAGCAGTACTTC. V and J are TRBV19 and TRBJ2-7; D is possibly TRBD1 (6 bases). Trimming removed 4 bases at V and 4 bases at J, with 17 bases between. This CDR3 has 15 amino acids. The germline V gene encodes CDR1 LNHDA and CDR2 SQIVND (reference sequence).

The chain joins TRBV19 to TRBJ1-3, with D possibly TRBD1 on 6 matching bases. CDR1 is LNHDA, CDR2 SQIVND, per germline (reference sequence). The CDR3 consists of 14 residues. The V end lost 2 bases, the J end lost 2 bases, and 7 bases lay between the germline ends. The DNA for the CDR3 is TGTGCCAGTAGTATACGGACAGCTGGAAACACCATATATTTT. It codes for CASSIRTAGNTIYF.

This clone was seen just once. The chain joins TRBV28 to TRBJ1-2, with a weak D call TRBD1 (5 bases). The CDR3 is 17 amino acids. V dropped 5 bases and J dropped 3 bases, with 22 bases sitting between them. The germline gives CDR1 MDHEN, CDR2 SYDVKM. This CDR3 reads CASSTGQWRITYYGYTF. Here the CDR3 DNA reads TGTGCCAGCAGTACCGGACAATGGAGAATTACATACTATGGCTACACCTTC.

This clone was detected only once. The chain links TRBV4-2 to TRBJ1-6; D unclear. Trimming shortened V by 0 bases and J by 0 bases, and 6 bases separated the two germline ends. This CDR3 spans 16 amino acids. CDR1 is LGHNA and CDR2 is YNFKEQ in the germline V gene. Here the CDR3 DNA reads TGTGCCAGCAGCCAAGATCCGGGCTCCTATAATTCACCCCTCCACTTT. Protein: CASSQDPGSYNSPLHF.

This chain links TRBV11-1 with TRBJ2-5; either TRBD1 or TRBD2 may fit D (7 bases each). This CDR3 region has 15 residues. V gave up 7 bases and J gave up 2 bases, with 17 bases separating them. Germline V CDR1 and CDR2: SGHAT, FQDESV (reference sequence). In nucleotides, the CDR3 is TGTGCCAGCACCTTCAGGGGGGGACCTCAAGAGACCCAGTACTTC. This encodes CASTFRGGPQETQYF.

A few counts support this clone. J is TRBJ2-2 and V is TRBV6-5; D remains unclear. Germline V lookup: CDR1 MNHEY, CDR2 SVGAGI. Trimming shortened V by 2 bases and J by 6 bases, and 7 bases separated the two germline ends. The CDR3 loop spans 13 amino acids. The CDR3 DNA reads as TGTGCCAGCAGTTACAACCCGTCCGGGGAGCTGTTTTTT. Protein sequence: CASSYNPSGELFF.

Regarding this clone: The junction shows a germline mismatch at one end, possibly a read error. The chain recombines TRBV5-4 with TRBJ2-1; D not certain. The CDR3 is 12 amino acids. Germline loops: CDR1 SGHNT, CDR2 YYREEE (reference sequence). CDR3 sequence reads: CASSLSTFYRIF. The DNA for the CDR3 is TGTGCCAGCAGCTTGTCGACTTTCTATCGGATCTTC. The full variable domain, with the rest looked up from reference TRBV5-4 and TRBJ2-1, is ETGVTQSPTHLIKTRGQQVTLRCSSQSGHNTVSWYQQALGQGPQFIFQYYREEENGRGNFPPRFSGLQFPNYSSELNVNALELDDSALYLCASSLSTFYRIFGPGTRLTVL.

The chain links TRBV19 to TRBJ1-6; a weak D match, TRBD1 (5 bases). V lost 5 bases to trimming and J lost 6 bases, with 14 bases between them. Per the germline V gene, CDR1 is LNHDA and CDR2 is SQIVND (reference sequence). The CDR3 spans 15 residues. The chain's CDR3 is CASSAGTRGNSPLHF. For the CDR3, the DNA is TGTGCCAGTAGTGCAGGGACGCGAGGTAATTCACCCCTCCACTTT.

J is TRBJ2-1 and V is TRBV27, with D perhaps being TRBD1 or TRBD2 (6 bases each). The germline gives CDR1 MNHEY, CDR2 SMNVEV (reference sequence). The CDR3 consists of 14 residues. V dropped 0 bases and J dropped 7 bases, with 10 bases sitting between them. CDR3 region: CASSLSWGANEQFF. The CDR3 coding sequence is TGTGCCAGCAGTTTATCGTGGGGGGCGAATGAGCAGTTCTTC.

V is TRBV7-6 and J is TRBJ1-1, with D hard to call. Trimming pared 5 bases from V and 1 base from J, leaving 8 bases between. The CDR3 runs 13 residues. Per the germline V gene, CDR1 is SGHVS and CDR2 is FNYEAQ. This chain's CDR3 is CASSPDPNTEAFF. CDR3 sequence (DNA): TGTGCCAGCAGCCCCGACCCGAACACTGAAGCTTTCTTT. Looking up the rest from reference TRBV7-6 and TRBJ1-1 gives the full variable domain: GAGVSQSPRYKVTKRGQDVALRCDPISGHVSLYWYRQALGQGPEFLTYFNYEAQQDKSGLPNDRFSAERPEGSISTLTIQRTEQRDSAMYRCASSPDPNTEAFFGQGTRLTVV.

This chain connects TRBV18 to TRBJ1-3; TRBD1 aligns across 7 bases. The CDR3 totals 15 residues. CDR1 is KGHSH, CDR2 LQKENI, per germline. V shed 6 bases, J shed 9 bases, and the junction held 14 bases outside the gene matches. CDR3 in amino acids: CASSPRQGRASTIYF. In DNA, the CDR3 is TGTGCCAGCTCCCCAAGACAGGGTCGGGCAAGCACCATATATTTT.

This chain links TRBV5-1 with TRBJ2-1; the match to TRBD1 covers 9 bases. The J segment lost 2 bases and the V segment lost 4 bases, leaving 4 bases of the junction unmatched. The CDR3 extends over 15 amino acids. Germline V gives CDR1 SGHRS, CDR2 YFSETQ. This CDR3 is CASSIGTGTYNEQFF. DNA of the CDR3: TGCGCCAGCAGCATCGGGACAGGGACCTACAATGAGCAGTTCTTC.

This CDR3 is CASSQVSPEDTQYF. The DNA of the CDR3 is TGTGCCAGCAGCCAAGTATCTCCCGAAGATACGCAGTATTTT. The gene calls are TRBV4-2 and TRBJ2-3; D unclear. Germline V CDR1 and CDR2: LGHNA, YNFKEQ. V was trimmed by 1 base and J by 5 bases, leaving 10 bases between them. This CDR3 spans 14 amino acids.

V is TRBV7-2 and J is TRBJ1-5; perhaps TRBD1 as D (6 bases). The CDR3 runs 17 residues. Germline CDR1 is SGHTA and CDR2 is FQGNSA. Trimming cost V 5 bases and J 5 bases, with 22 bases left between them. The CDR3 DNA reads TGTGCCAGCAGCCCCGCCCGGGGGACACGTGGAGATCAGCCCCAGCATTTT. Translated: CASSPARGTRGDQPQHF.

V is TRBV3-1 (or the pseudogene TRBV3-2) and J is TRBJ2-2; D possibly corresponds to TRBD1 (5 bases). V was pared by 7 bases and J by 5 bases, with 11 bases between. Germline loops: CDR1 LGHDT, CDR2 YNNKEL (reference sequence). The CDR3 has 13 amino acids. In DNA form, the CDR3 reads TGTGCCAGCACCCCATCAGGGACCGGGGAGCTGTTTTTT. Its translation is CASTPSGTGELFF.

The rearrangement joins TRBV19 to TRBJ1-5, with D perhaps matching TRBD1 (5 bases). Germline CDR1 and CDR2: LNHDA and SQIVND (reference sequence). V was clipped by 5 bases and J by 15 bases, with 17 bases between them. This CDR3 contains 12 residues. CDR3 bases: TGTGCCAGTAGTCCACCGGCGGCGACAGCGCATTTT. This codes for CASSPPAATAHF.

This clone is a singleton in its sample. This rearrangement joins TRBV4-3 to TRBJ1-2; D gene ambiguous. Trimming removed 0 bases from V and 4 bases from J, with 12 bases in between. The CDR3 has 15 residues. Germline loops: CDR1 LGHNA, CDR2 YSLEER. Here the CDR3 reads CASSQEDRHPYGYTF. The DNA for the CDR3 is TGCGCCAGCAGCCAAGAGGACCGGCACCCCTATGGCTACACCTTC.

The rearrangement joins TRBV6-1 to TRBJ1-1; D gene uncertain. Germline V gene lookup returns CDR1 MNHNS and CDR2 SASEGT. The V and J ends lost 2 bases and 3 bases respectively, with 4 bases between them. There are 12 residues in the CDR3. CDR3 loop: CASSETDTEAFF. CDR3 in DNA: TGTGCCAGCAGTGAAACAGACACTGAAGCTTTCTTT.